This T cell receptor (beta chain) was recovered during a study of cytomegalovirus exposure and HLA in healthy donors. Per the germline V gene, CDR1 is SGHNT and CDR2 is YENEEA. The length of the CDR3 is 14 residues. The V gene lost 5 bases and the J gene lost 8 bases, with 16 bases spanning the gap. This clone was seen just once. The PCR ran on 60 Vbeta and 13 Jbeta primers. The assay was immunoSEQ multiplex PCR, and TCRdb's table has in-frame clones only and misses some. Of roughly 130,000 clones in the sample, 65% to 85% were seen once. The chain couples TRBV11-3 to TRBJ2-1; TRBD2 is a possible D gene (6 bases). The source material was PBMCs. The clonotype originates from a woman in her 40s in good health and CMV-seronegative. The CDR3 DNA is TGTGCCAGCAGCCCGGGGGACTTTCCCTATGAGCAGTTCTTC. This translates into CASSPGDFPYEQFF.